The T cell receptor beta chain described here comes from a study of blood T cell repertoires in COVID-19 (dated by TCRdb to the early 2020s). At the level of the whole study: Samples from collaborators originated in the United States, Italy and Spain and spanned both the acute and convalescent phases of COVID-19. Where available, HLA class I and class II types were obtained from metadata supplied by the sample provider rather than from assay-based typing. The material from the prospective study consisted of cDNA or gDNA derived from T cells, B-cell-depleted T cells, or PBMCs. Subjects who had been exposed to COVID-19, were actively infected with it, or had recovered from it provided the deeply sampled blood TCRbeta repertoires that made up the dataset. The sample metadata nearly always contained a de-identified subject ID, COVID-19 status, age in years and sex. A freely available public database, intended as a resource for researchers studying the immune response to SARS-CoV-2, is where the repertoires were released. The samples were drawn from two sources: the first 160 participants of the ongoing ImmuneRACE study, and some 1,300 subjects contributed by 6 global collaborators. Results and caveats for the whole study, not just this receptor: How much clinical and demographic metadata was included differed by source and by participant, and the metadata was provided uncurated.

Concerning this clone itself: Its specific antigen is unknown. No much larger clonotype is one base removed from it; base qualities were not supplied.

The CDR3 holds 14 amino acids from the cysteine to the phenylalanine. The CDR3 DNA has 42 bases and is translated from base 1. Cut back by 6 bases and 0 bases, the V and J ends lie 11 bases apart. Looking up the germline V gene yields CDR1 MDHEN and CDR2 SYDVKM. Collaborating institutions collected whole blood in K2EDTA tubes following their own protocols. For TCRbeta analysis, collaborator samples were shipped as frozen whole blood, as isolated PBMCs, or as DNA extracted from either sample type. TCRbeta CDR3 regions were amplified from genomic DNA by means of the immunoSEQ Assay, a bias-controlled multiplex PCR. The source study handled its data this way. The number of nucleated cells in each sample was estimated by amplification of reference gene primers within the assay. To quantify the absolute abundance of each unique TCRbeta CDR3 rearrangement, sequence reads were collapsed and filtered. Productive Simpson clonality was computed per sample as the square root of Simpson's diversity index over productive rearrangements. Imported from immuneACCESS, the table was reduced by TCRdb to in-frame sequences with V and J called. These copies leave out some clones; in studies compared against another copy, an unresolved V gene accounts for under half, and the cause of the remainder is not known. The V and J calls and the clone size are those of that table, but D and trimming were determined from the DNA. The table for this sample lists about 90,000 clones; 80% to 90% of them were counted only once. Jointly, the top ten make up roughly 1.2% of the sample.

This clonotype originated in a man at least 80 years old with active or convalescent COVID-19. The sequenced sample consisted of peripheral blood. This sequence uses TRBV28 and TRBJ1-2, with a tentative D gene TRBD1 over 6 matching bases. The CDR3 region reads CASSPDSSNYGYTF. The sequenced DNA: TGTGCCAGCAGCCCGGACAGCTCTAACTATGGCTACACCTTC.